A selection of T cell receptor beta chains follows, all from one sample in a study of blood T cell repertoires in COVID-19. The table came from immunoSEQ multiplex PCR; TCRdb's copy has only in-frame clones and leaves some out. The sample shows roughly 140,000 clones, 80% to 90% of them seen only once. The source material was peripheral blood. These receptors were obtained from a man between 65 and 80 years old with acute or convalescent COVID-19. The CDR3 runs from the conserved cysteine through the conserved F or W. Fields, in order: J gene, D gene, V gene, clone size, CDR3 protein, CDR3 DNA. A D gene is named only where the DNA matches it firmly. Size is omitted from some rows. Given values are once, few, many or a class for expanded clones.

TRBJ1-6 | TRBD1 | TRBV28 | NA | CASSPATGFDNSPLHF | TGTGCCAGCAGTCCGGCGACAGGGTTTGACAATTCACCCCTCCACTTT
TRBJ2-3 | TRBD2 | TRBV5-4 | NA | CASSIGLAGGTDTQYF | TGTGCCAGCAGCATCGGACTAGCGGGCGGCACAGATACGCAGTATTTT
TRBJ2-1 | TRBD2 | TRBV7-9 | NA | CASEREAWGQFF | TGTGCCAGCGAGCGGGAGGCATGGGGGCAGTTCTTC
TRBJ1-1 | NA | TRBV6-1 | NA | CASSEGSGYTEAFF | TGTGCCAGCAGTGAAGGTTCAGGTTACACTGAAGCTTTCTTT
TRBJ2-1 | TRBD2 | TRBV9 | NA | CASSPRLAGGRDEQFF | TGTGCCAGCAGCCCGCGACTAGCGGGAGGTCGCGATGAGCAGTTCTTC
TRBJ2-2 | TRBD2 | TRBV7-2 | NA | CASSLREAGVGELFF | TGTGCCAGCAGCTTAAGGGAAGCGGGGGTGGGGGAGCTGTTTTTT
TRBJ2-4 | NA | TRBV7-2 | NA | CASSLDVTSIGAKNIQYF | TGTGCCAGCAGCTTAGACGTGACTAGTATAGGGGCCAAAAACATTCAGTACTTC
TRBJ2-3 | TRBD2 | TRBV7-6 | NA | CASSSPSGPSSTDTQYF | TGTGCCAGCAGCTCCCCTAGCGGGCCCTCTAGCACAGATACGCAGTATTTT
TRBJ2-1 | TRBD2 | TRBV7-3 | NA | CASSAETSGGPEFF | TGTGCCAGCAGCGCAGAGACTAGCGGGGGGCCGGAGTTCTTC
TRBJ2-7 | TRBD1 | TRBV30 | NA | CAWSVKRDRRGYEQYF | TGTGCCTGGAGTGTAAAACGGGACAGGCGCGGCTACGAGCAGTACTTC
TRBJ1-1 | TRBD1 | TRBV24-1 | NA | CATSDPRDRGLAFF | TGTGCCACCAGTGACCCCCGGGACAGGGGGCTTGCTTTCTTT
TRBJ1-2 | TRBD1 | TRBV3-1/TRBV3-2 | once | CASSPTGSNYGYTF | TGTGCCAGCAGCCCGACAGGGTCCAACTATGGCTACACCTTC
TRBJ2-7 | TRBD1 | TRBV28 | NA | CASSKTGNYEQYF | TGTGCCAGCAGTAAGACAGGGAACTACGAGCAGTACTTC
TRBJ1-2 | NA | TRBV7-3 | few | CASSETGRPTF | TGTGCCAGCAGCGAGACAGGACGGCCTACCTTC
TRBJ2-7 | TRBD1 | TRBV27 | few | CASSRDRTYEQYF | TGTGCCAGCAGTAGGGACAGAACCTACGAGCAGTACTTC
TRBJ2-5 | NA | TRBV19 | NA | CASSIGRETQYF | TGTGCCAGTAGTATAGGGCGGGAGACCCAGTACTTC
TRBJ2-1 | TRBD2 | TRBV19 | NA | CASSIELAGGNNEQFF | TGTGCCAGTAGTATAGAACTAGCGGGAGGTAACAATGAGCAGTTCTTC
TRBJ2-7 | NA | TRBV3-1/TRBV3-2 | NA | CASSQERTGQPYEQYF | TGTGCCAGCAGCCAAGAAAGAACAGGGCAGCCCTACGAGCAGTACTTC
TRBJ1-6 | NA | TRBV6-4 | few | CASSEQANSPLHF | TGTGCCAGCAGTGAACAGGCCAATTCACCCCTCCACTTT
TRBJ1-1 | NA | TRBV5-4 | NA | CASRRRGPNTEAFF | TGTGCCAGTCGGAGGCGGGGCCCGAACACTGAAGCTTTCTTT
TRBJ2-5 | TRBD2 | TRBV11-3 | NA | CASSSSGTSARETQYF | TGTGCCAGCAGCTCGTCCGGGACTAGCGCAAGAGAGACCCAGTACTTC
TRBJ1-2 | TRBD1 | TRBV5-1 | NA | CASKPWPTGNGYTF | TGCGCCAGCAAACCCTGGCCGACAGGGAATGGCTACACCTTC
TRBJ2-7 | NA | TRBV28 | NA | CASSLLGASYEQYF | TGTGCCAGCAGTTTATTAGGGGCCTCCTACGAGCAGTACTTC
TRBJ2-7 | NA | TRBV6-1 | NA | CASSDPPSTYEQYF | TGTGCCAGCAGTGACCCCCCGAGCACCTACGAGCAGTACTTC
TRBJ2-5 | TRBD2 | TRBV25-1 | NA | CASSEFSGSSSLGTQYF | TGTGCCAGCAGTGAATTTAGCGGGAGTTCCTCGCTTGGGACCCAGTACTTC
TRBJ1-3 | NA | TRBV5-1 | NA | CASSAQQGGSSGNTIYF | TGCGCCAGCAGCGCCCAACAGGGAGGGTCCTCTGGAAACACCATATATTTT
TRBJ1-5 | NA | TRBV19 | NA | CASSLTRTVNQPQHF | TGTGCCAGTAGCCTAACACGGACAGTCAATCAGCCCCAGCATTTT
TRBJ2-3 | TRBD1 | TRBV5-6 | NA | CASSLTGGAPTDTQYF | TGTGCCAGCAGCCTGACAGGGGGTGCCCCCACAGATACGCAGTATTTT
TRBJ2-3 | TRBD2 | TRBV6-2/TRBV6-3 | NA | CASSSGGSLVLDTQYF | TGTGCCAGCAGTTCTGGCGGGAGTCTAGTATTAGATACGCAGTATTTT